This T cell receptor beta chain is from a study of brain metastases from non-small cell lung cancer. Points from the study as a whole: T-cell infiltration was lower in brain metastases than primaries (P < 0.001). TCR repertoires overlapped largely between brain metastases and matched primaries.

On this clone itself: What it binds is unknown.

With 4 bases removed from V and 4 bases from J, the gap between germline ends came to 13 bases. Germline V gives CDR1 SQVTM, CDR2 ANQGSEA. CDR3 length equals 14 residues. Assay used: immunoSEQ multiplex PCR; TCRdb lists only in-frame clones, some missing. The sample has 1,500 to 2,000 clones; over 90% are singletons. The chain recombines TRBV29-1 with TRBJ2-2; either TRBD1 or TRBD2 may supply D (5 bases each). Sequencing used tissue from a brain metastasis. The sequence came from a donor at least 40 years old with non-small cell lung cancer. CDR3 residues: CSVGVGASTGELFF. The DNA of the CDR3 is TGCAGCGTTGGGGTCGGGGCGAGCACCGGGGAGCTGTTTTTT.